The clone carrying this T cell receptor (beta chain) was picked up a small number of times. Its target is not known. J gave up 6 bases and V 5 bases, and 6 bases lay outside the gene matches. The CDR3 length is 15 residues. Germline loops: CDR1 WSHSY, CDR2 SAAADI. Measured with immunoSEQ multiplex PCR; TCRdb has only the in-frame clones, and not every one. In the table there are 250,000 to 300,000 clones, roughly 93% of which are singletons. This entry comes from a study of T cell responses to AZD1222 COVID-19 vaccine. Overall study results and limits: Among the donors, most were white British and more were female, and clonal diversity was possibly underestimated. Repertoires in all cases were sampled only once the peak T cell response had passed.

The sequencing here drew on peripheral blood, taken 28 days after the second AZD1222 dose. The chain is built from TRBV10-2 and TRBJ2-1, with 11 bases lining up with TRBD2. This clonotype originated in an adult who received the AZD1222 COVID-19 vaccine. This chain's CDR3 is CASSSLAGAGNEQFF. The CDR3 region has the DNA TGCGCCAGCAGTTCACTAGCGGGGGCTGGCAATGAGCAGTTCTTC.